The 15 T cell receptor beta chains presented below share a single source sample, sequenced in a study of T-cell reconstitution after alpha-beta-depleted transplantation in children. It was with unique molecular identifiers that the TCRbeta library was prepared. TCRdb redid the calling of the PCR reads with MiXCR, one entry per CDR3 protein. The data hold about 830,000 distinct CDR3 sequences, with about 15% observed a single time. Sample: PBMCs, mostly from graft donor cells, taken 360 days after TCRalphabeta/CD19-depleted stem cell transplant. The receptors derive from a male patient aged 5 to 17 who had a stem cell transplant for acute lymphoblastic leukemia, so the T cells may come from the graft donor.

This clonotype has at least ten counts. J is TRBJ1-1 and V is TRBV29-1, with D hard to call. The CDR3 is 13 amino acids. V shed 6 bases and J shed 5 bases, with 16 bases lying between them. Germline V CDR1 and CDR2: SQVTM, ANQGSEA. The CDR3 nucleotides read TGCAGCGTCCGACCCAACAGTTGGACTGAAGCTTTCTTT. Translated, it gives CSVRPNSWTEAFF.

There are a few counts of this clonotype. The chain joins TRBV12-3 or TRBV12-4 to TRBJ2-7; 7 positions agree with TRBD2. The CDR3 spans 12 residues. V was clipped by 5 bases and J by 9 bases; unmatched bases: 7. The CDR3: CASSLGLVVQYF. In DNA, the CDR3 is TGTGCCAGCAGTCTTGGACTAGTCGTGCAGTACTTC.

This chain uses TRBV5-1 with TRBJ2-7; a possible D gene is TRBD1 (6 bases). Trimming took 3 bases from V and 5 from J, leaving 12 bases between them. The CDR3 extends over 13 amino acids. Germline loops: CDR1 SGHRS, CDR2 YFSETQ. The CDR3: CASSYEQGHEQYF. The DNA of the CDR3 is TGCGCCAGCAGCTACGAACAGGGCCACGAGCAGTACTTC.

Only a few counts were recorded for this clonotype. The V and J genes are TRBV12-3 or TRBV12-4 and TRBJ2-1; 7 positions match TRBD2. This CDR3 comprises 16 residues. Trimming took 6 bases from V and 8 from J; bases not matched to a gene: 16. The CDR3, as DNA: TGTGCCAGCAGCCCTCCCCGGCGGGAGCCTCCCCATGAGCAGTTCTTC. It is translated as CASSPPRREPPHEQFF.

In this sample, this clonotype turned up many times. CDR3 loop: CASSPGKNSNQPQHF. The CDR3 bases are TGTGCCAGCTCACCGGGTAAAAATAGCAATCAGCCCCAGCATTTT. This chain connects TRBV18 to TRBJ1-5, with D hard to call. Per the germline V gene, CDR1 is KGHSH and CDR2 is LQKENI. This CDR3 is 15 amino acids long. V was cut by 3 bases and J by 0 bases, with 9 bases left in between.

This sequence joins TRBV5-1 and TRBJ1-1; no firm D call. V lost 6 bases to trimming and J lost 1 base, with 16 bases between them. The CDR3 is made up of 15 amino acids. Germline V lookup: CDR1 SGHRS, CDR2 YFSETQ. CDR3 in DNA: TGCGCCAGCAAGGGTGTTCCCCTATCGAACACTGAAGCTTTCTTT. Amino acids: CASKGVPLSNTEAFF. Full variable domain (remainder filled in from reference TRBV5-1 and TRBJ1-1): KAGVTQTPRYLIKTRGQQVTLSCSPISGHRSVSWYQQTPGQGLQFLFEYFSETQRNKGNFPGRFSGRQFSNSRSEMNVSTLELGDSALYLCASKGVPLSNTEAFFGQGTRLTVV.

This chain links TRBV9 with TRBJ1-1; D is possibly TRBD1 (5 bases). This CDR3 contains 15 residues. From germline, CDR1 is SGDLS and CDR2 YYNGEE. With 3 bases removed from V and 3 bases from J, the gap between germline ends came to 15 bases. CDR3 protein: CASSGDPERDTEAFF. DNA of the CDR3: TGTGCCAGCAGCGGGGACCCCGAGAGGGACACTGAAGCTTTCTTT.

The genes are TRBV7-6 and TRBJ2-5; 9 positions match TRBD1. This CDR3 has 15 amino acids. The V gene's germline CDR1 is SGHVS and CDR2 FNYEAQ. Trimming removed 2 bases from V and 5 bases from J; junction bases left unmatched: 6. The CDR3, as DNA: TGTGCCAGCAGCTTAATGGACAGGGGAGCGGAGACCCAGTACTTC. This translates into CASSLMDRGAETQYF.

This clonotype was counted only a few times. V gene TRBV15 combines with J gene TRBJ1-5, with TRBD1 identical over 7 bases. V was pared by 3 bases and J by 3 bases, with 8 bases of the junction left unmatched. This CDR3 is built from 16 residues. Germline V lookup: CDR1 LNHNV, CDR2 YYDKDF (reference sequence). CDR3 residues: CATSRNRDRINQPQHF. The CDR3 coding sequence is TGTGCCACCAGCAGGAACCGGGACAGAATCAATCAGCCCCAGCATTTT. Using reference TRBV15 and TRBJ1-5 for the parts outside the CDR3, the full variable domain is DAMVIQNPRYQVTQFGKPVTLSCSQTLNHNVMYWYQQKSSQAPKLLFHYYDKDFNNEADTPDNFQSRRPNTSFCFLDIRSPGLGDTAMYLCATSRNRDRINQPQHFGDGTRLSIL.

This clonotype appeared a few times. The chain links TRBV5-1 to TRBJ1-6; 9 bases fit TRBD1. Trimming removed 1 base from V and 9 bases from J; junction bases left unmatched: 5. Germline lookup yields CDR1 SGHRS and CDR2 YFSETQ. This CDR3 comprises 15 residues. The CDR3 DNA follows: TGCGCCAGCAGCTTGCGACAGGGGGAGGCTTCACCCCTCCACTTT. Amino acid sequence: CASSLRQGEASPLHF.

This clonotype was counted a few times. The J gene is TRBJ1-1, the V gene TRBV10-2; D possibly corresponds to TRBD1 (5 bases). Germline CDR1 and CDR2: WSHSY and SAAADI. V lost 5 bases, J lost 5 bases, and 18 bases lay in between. The CDR3 is 15 residues long. This CDR3 reads CASSRSILGGTEAFF. For the CDR3, the DNA is TGCGCCAGCAGTCGTTCCATTCTTGGGGGAACTGAAGCTTTCTTT.

The CDR3 DNA reads TGTGCCATCAGCCCGGATAATCAGCCCCAGCATTTT. Translating it yields CAISPDNQPQHF. V is TRBV10-3 and J is TRBJ1-5; D gene uncertain. From germline, CDR1 is ENHRY and CDR2 SYGVKD. V lost 6 bases to trimming and J lost 4 bases, with 7 bases between them. The CDR3 spans 12 residues.

A few counts support this clonotype. The chain carries TRBV6-5 and TRBJ2-3; possible D gene TRBD2, 7 bases. The CDR3 has 16 amino acids. V was clipped by 2 bases and J by 4 bases, with 16 bases between them. Germline values: CDR1 MNHEY, CDR2 SVGAGI. This chain's CDR3 is CASSYGLGRGSDTQYF. The CDR3 bases are TGTGCCAGCAGTTACGGTCTAGGGAGGGGGTCAGATACGCAGTATTTT.

This chain links TRBV28 with TRBJ1-5; TRBD1 is a possible D gene (5 bases). The length of the CDR3 is 13 residues. V was cut by 7 bases and J by 6 bases, with 13 bases left in between. Germline V CDR1 and CDR2: MDHEN, SYDVKM. This CDR3 is CASTRGEGQPQHF. In DNA form, the CDR3 reads TGTGCCAGCACAAGGGGTGAGGGTCAGCCCCAGCATTTT.

The chain employs TRBV6-1 and TRBJ2-7; weak D call: TRBD2 (6 bases). The germline gives CDR1 MNHNS, CDR2 SASEGT. The CDR3 is 14 amino acids. The V and J ends lost 5 bases and 3 bases respectively, with 14 bases between them. DNA for the CDR3: TGTGCCAGCAGTACCGGGACTTTTCACTACGAGCAGTACTTC. Its translation: CASSTGTFHYEQYF.